The present T cell receptor (beta chain) was sequenced within a study of CD8 T cells in Susac syndrome (dated by TCRdb to between 2018 and 2021). Study-level background: Repertoire sequencing was used to test whether CD8+ T cell activation and differentiation in Susac syndrome was antigen driven. Clonality of the CD8+ T cell repertoire was compared between more than 10 healthy donors, approximately 14 Susac syndrome patients and about 15 multiple sclerosis patients.

About this clonotype itself: Its antigen specificity is not known. Qualities for individual bases were not recorded, and no much larger clone is one base off.

High-throughput TCR beta sequencing profiled peripheral blood CD8+ and CD4+ T cells from healthy donors, Susac syndrome patients and multiple sclerosis patients. Treatment-naive patients with stable or active relapsing-remitting disease fulfilling revised McDonald criteria were used as multiple sclerosis controls. Bulk CD8+ and CD4+ T cells were purified by magnetic negative isolation, whereas CD8+ TEMRA cells were enriched by FACS. Blood was drawn into EDTA tubes, processed within 24 hours, and PBMCs were isolated by density gradient centrifugation. PBMCs intended for TCR sequencing were cryopreserved in liquid nitrogen and were subsequently thawed in a 37 degrees C water bath. A purity of at least 90% was achieved for sorted or isolated CD4+, CD8+ and CD8+ TEMRA cells. Results the study describes overall, beyond this receptor: The TCR sequencing and HLA analysis was acknowledged to have included a relatively small number of individuals.

RNA was extracted using the RNeasy kit, and roughly 0.5 to 1 ug of the RNA was reverse transcribed with random hexamers. The immunoSEQ multiplex PCR assay, which covers 54 Vbeta and 13 Jbeta segments, was used to amplify TCR beta CDR3 regions. PCR amplification bias was corrected using a synthetic template baseline for primer optimization and computational correction. In the paper's pipeline: Reads were annotated to V, D and J genes per IMGT and analyzed with immunoSEQ Analyzer, keeping only productive sequences. Clonality was calculated as one minus the Shannon entropy normalized by log2 of the number of productive unique sequences. Public and private clones were assessed among the 100 most prevalent clones of each patient and control. Susac-specific clones were defined as absent from healthy and MS cohorts, approximately 1,000 published viral clones and other ImmuneACCESS disease sequences. The public reads were reprocessed in TCRdb via fastp at Q25 and MiXCR, keeping in-frame beta chains. Here each entry gathers all rows of one CDR3 protein and keeps the most common genes and DNA. The V and J calls follow TCRdb's processing rather than the paper's. The sample data list some 300,000 distinct CDR3 sequences, and approximately 89% of these were observed just once. The biggest ten clones account for around 0.2% of the sample.

The sample comprised CD8+ T cells from PBMCs. The clonotype originates from a human donor with multiple sclerosis.

The encoded CDR3 is CASREAGTYNEQFF. In nucleotides, the sequence is TGTGCCAGCAGAGAAGCGGGAACCTACAATGAGCAGTTCTTC. The chain uses TRBV27 and TRBJ2-1; 7 nucleotides in the junction match TRBD2. The germline V gene (reference sequence) sets CDR1 to MNHEY and CDR2 to SMNVEV. The germline V and J ends show losses of 6 bases and 2 bases respectively, and no gene match explains 4 bases of the junction. The CDR3 has 14 amino acids, counting the end cysteine and phenylalanine. Only the CDR3 part of the read is kept: 42 bases, read in frame from the first base.